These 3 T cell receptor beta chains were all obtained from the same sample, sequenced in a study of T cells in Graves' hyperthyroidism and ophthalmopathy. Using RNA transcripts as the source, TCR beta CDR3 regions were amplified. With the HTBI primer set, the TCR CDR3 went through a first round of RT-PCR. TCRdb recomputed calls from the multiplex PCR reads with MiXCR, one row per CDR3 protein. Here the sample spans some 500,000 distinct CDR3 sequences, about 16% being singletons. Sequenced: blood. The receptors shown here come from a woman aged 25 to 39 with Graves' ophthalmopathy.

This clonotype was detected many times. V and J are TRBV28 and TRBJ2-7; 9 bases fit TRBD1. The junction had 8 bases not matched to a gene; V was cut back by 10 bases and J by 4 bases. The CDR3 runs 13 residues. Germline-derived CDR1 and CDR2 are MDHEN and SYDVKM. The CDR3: CATKGTGPYEQYF. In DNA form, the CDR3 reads TGTGCCACCAAGGGGACAGGGCCGTACGAGCAGTACTTC. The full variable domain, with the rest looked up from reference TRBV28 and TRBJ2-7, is DVKVTQSSRYLVKRTGEKVFLECVQDMDHENMFWYRQDPGLGLRLIYFSYDVKMKEKGDIPEGYSVSREKKERFSLILESASTNQTSMYLCATKGTGPYEQYFGPGTRLTVT.

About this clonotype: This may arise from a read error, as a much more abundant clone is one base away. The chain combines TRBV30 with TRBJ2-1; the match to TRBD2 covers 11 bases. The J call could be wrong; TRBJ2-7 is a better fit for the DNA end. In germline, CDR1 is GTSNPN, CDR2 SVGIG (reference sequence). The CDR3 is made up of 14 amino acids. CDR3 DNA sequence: TGTGCCTGGACGGGACTAGCGGCCTACAATGAGCAGTACTTC. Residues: CAWTGLAAYNEQYF.

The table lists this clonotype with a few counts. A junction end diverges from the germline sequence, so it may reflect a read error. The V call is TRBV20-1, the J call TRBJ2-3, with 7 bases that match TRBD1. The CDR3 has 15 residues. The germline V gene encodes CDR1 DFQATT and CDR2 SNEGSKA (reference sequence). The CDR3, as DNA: TGCAGTGGATTAACCGGGACAGCGAACACAGATACGCGGTATTTT. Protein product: CSGLTGTANTDTRYF.